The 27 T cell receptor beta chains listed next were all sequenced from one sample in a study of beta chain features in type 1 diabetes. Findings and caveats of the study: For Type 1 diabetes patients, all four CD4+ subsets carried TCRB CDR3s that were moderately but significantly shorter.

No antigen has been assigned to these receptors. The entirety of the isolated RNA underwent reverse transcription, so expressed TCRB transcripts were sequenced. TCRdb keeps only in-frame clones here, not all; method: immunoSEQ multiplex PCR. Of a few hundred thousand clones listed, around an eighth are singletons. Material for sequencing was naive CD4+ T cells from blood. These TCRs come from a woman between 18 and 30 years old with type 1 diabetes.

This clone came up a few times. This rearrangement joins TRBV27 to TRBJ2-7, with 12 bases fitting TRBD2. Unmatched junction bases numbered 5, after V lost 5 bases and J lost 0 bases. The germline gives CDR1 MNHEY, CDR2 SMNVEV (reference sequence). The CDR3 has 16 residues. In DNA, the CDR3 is TGTGCCAGCAGTCCCCCGACTAGCGGGAGCTCCTACGAGCAGTACGTC. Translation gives CASSPPTSGSSYEQYV.

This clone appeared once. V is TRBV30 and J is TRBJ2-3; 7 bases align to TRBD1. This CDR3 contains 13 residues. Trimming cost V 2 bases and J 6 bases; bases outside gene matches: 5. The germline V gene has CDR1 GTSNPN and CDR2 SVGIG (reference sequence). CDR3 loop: CAWSRGGADTQYF. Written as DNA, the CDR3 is TGTGCCTGGAGTAGAGGGGGCGCGGATACGCAGTATTTT.

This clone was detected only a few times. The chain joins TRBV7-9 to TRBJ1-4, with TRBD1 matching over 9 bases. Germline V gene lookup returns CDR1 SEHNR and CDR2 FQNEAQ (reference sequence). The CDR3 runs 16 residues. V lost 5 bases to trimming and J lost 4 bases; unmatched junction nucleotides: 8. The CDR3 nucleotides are TGTGCCAGCAGCCCGTCTGGGACAGGGTTTAATGAAAAACTGTTTTTT. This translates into CASSPSGTGFNEKLFF.

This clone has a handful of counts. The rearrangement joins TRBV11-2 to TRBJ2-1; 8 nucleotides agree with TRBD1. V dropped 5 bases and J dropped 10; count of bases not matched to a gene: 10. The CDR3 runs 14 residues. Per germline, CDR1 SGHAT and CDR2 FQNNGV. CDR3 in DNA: TGTGCCAGCAGCCCGATCAGGGGGCGGCGGGAGCAGTTCTTC. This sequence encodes CASSPIRGRREQFF.

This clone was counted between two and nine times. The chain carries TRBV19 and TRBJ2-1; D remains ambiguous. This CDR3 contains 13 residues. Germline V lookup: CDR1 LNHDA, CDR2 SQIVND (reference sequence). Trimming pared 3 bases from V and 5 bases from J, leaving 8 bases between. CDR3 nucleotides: TGTGCCAGTAGTATCCGACTCGACAATGAGCAGTTCTTC. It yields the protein CASSIRLDNEQFF.

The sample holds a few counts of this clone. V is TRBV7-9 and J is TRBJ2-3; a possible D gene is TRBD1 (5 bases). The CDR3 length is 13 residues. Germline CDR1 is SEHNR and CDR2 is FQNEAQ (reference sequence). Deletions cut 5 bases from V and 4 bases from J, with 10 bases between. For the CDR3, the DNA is TGTGCCAGCAGCCGACAGAGATCAGATACGCAGTATTTT. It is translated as CASSRQRSDTQYF.

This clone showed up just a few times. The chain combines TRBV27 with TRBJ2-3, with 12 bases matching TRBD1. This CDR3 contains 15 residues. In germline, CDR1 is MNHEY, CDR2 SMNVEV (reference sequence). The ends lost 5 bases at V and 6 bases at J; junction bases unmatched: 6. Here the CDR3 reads CASSPGTGGADTQYF. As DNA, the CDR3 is TGTGCCAGCAGTCCCGGGACAGGGGGCGCGGATACGCAGTATTTT.

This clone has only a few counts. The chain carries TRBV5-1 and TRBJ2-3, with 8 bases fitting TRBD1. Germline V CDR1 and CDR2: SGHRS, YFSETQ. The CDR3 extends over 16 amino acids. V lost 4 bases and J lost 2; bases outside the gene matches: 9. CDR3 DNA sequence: TGCGCCAGCAGCCCAACTAGACAGGGGAACACAGATACGCAGTATTTT. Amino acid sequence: CASSPTRQGNTDTQYF.

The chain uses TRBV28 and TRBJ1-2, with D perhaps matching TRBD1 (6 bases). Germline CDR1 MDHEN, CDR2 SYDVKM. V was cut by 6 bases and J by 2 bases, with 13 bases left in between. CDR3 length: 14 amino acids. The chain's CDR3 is CASRSGQLNYGYTF. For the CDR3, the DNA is TGTGCCAGCAGGTCCGGACAGTTAAACTATGGCTACACCTTC.

The CDR3 coding sequence is TGTGCCAGCAGTCCCCGCGGGAGGGGCCCCTACAATGAGCAGTTCTTC. Encoded protein: CASSPRGRGPYNEQFF. J is TRBJ2-1 and V is TRBV2; 9 bases line up with TRBD2. The germline CDR1 and CDR2 sequences are SNHLY and FYNNEI. The CDR3 totals 16 residues. V was clipped by 5 bases and J by 2 bases; unmatched bases: 7.

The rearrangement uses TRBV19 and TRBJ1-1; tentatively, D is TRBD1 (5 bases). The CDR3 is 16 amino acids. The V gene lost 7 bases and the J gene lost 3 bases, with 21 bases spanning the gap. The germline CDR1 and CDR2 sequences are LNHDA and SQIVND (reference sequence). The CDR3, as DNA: TGTGCCAGTACCCCAGGGTCCTTCCTATCGGACACTGAAGCTTTCTTT. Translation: CASTPGSFLSDTEAFF.

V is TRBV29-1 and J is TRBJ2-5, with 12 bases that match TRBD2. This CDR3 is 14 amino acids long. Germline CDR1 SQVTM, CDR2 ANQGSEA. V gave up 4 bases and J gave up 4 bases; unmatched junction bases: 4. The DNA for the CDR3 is TGCAGCGTTGGCCAGACTAGCGGGAGAGAGACCCAGTACTTC. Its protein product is CSVGQTSGRETQYF.

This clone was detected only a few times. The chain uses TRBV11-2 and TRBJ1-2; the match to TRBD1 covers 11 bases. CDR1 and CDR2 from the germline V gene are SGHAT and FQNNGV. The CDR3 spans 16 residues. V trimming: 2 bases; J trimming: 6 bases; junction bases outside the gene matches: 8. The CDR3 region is CASSLKGGQGADGYTF. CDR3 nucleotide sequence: TGTGCCAGCAGCTTAAAGGGAGGACAGGGGGCAGATGGCTACACCTTC.

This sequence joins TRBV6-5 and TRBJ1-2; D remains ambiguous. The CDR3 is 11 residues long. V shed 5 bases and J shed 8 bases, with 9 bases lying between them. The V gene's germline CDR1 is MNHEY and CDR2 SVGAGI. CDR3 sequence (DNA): TGTGCCAGCAGTGCGGGGTTGGGCTACACCTTC. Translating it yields CASSAGLGYTF.

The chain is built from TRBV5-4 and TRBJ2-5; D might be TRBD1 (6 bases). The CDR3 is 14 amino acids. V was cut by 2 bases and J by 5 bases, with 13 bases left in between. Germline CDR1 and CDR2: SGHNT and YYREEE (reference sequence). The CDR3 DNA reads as TGTGCCAGCAGCTTCCGAACAGGGCGCGAGACCCAGTACTTC. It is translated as CASSFRTGRETQYF.

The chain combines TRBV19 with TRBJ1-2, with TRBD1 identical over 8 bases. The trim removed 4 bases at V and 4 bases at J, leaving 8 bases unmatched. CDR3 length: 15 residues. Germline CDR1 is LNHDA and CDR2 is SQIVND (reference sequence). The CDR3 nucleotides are TGTGCCAGTAGTACTGGGCAGGGGGCCGCCTATGGCTACACCTTC. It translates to CASSTGQGAAYGYTF.

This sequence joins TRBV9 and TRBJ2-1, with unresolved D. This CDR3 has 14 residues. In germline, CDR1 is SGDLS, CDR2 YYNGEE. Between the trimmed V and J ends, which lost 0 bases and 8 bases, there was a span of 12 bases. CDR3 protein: CASSVGSIRDEQFF. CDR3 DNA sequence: TGTGCCAGCAGCGTAGGATCGATTAGAGATGAGCAGTTCTTC. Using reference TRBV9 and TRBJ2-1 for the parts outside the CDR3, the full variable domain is DSGVTQTPKHLITATGQRVTLRCSPRSGDLSVYWYQQSLDQGLQFLIQYYNGEERAKGNILERFSAQQFPDLHSELNLSSLELGDSALYFCASSVGSIRDEQFFGPGTRLTVL.

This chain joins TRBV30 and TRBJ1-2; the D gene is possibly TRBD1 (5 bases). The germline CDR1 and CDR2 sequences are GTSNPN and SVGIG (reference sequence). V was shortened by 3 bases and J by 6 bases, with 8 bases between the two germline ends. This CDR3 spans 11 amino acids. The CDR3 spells CAWRGQDGYTF. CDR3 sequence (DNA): TGTGCCTGGAGAGGACAAGATGGCTACACCTTC. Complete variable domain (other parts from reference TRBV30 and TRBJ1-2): SQTIHQWPATLVQPVGSPLSLECTVEGTSNPNLYWYRQAAGRGLQLLFYSVGIGQISSEVPQNLSASRPQDRQFILSSKKLLLSDSGFYLCAWRGQDGYTFGSGTRLTVV.

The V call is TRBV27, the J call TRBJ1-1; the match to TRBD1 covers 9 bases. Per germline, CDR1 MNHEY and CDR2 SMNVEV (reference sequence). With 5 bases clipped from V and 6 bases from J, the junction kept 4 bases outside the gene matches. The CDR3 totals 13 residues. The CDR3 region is CASSLQGAAEAFF. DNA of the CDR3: TGTGCCAGCAGTCTACAGGGGGCCGCTGAAGCTTTCTTT.

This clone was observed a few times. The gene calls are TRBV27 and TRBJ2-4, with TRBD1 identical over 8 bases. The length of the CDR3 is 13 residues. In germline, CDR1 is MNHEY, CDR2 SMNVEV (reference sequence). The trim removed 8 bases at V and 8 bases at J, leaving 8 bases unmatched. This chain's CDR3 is CASAMNRGDIQYF. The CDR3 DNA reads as TGTGCCAGCGCAATGAACAGGGGGGACATTCAGTACTTC.

DNA of the CDR3: TGTGCCAGCAGCTGGACTAGCGGGAGGGGGGAGACCCAGTACTTC. It codes for CASSWTSGRGETQYF. This chain links TRBV6-5 with TRBJ2-5; 15 nucleotides align to TRBD2. Trimming removed 6 bases from V and 5 bases from J; junction bases left unmatched: 4. This CDR3 region has 15 residues. Germline V lookup: CDR1 MNHEY, CDR2 SVGAGI.

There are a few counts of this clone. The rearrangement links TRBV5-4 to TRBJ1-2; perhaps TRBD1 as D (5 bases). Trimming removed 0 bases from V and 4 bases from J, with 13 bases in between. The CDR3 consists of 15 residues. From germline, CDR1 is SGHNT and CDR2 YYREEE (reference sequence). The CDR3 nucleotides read TGTGCCAGCAGCTTGGCCAGGCAGGGTGCCTATGGCTACACCTTC. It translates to CASSLARQGAYGYTF.

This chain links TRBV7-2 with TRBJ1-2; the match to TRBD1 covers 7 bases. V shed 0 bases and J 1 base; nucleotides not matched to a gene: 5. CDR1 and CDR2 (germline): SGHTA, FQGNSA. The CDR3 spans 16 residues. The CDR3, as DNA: TGTGCCAGCAGCTTAGCGGGACAGCAAGTTAACTATGGCTACACCTTC. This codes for CASSLAGQQVNYGYTF.

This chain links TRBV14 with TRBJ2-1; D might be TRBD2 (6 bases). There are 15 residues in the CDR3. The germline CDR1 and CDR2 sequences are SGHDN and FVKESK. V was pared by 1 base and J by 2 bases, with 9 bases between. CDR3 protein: CASSQAGVPYNEQFF. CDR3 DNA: TGTGCCAGCAGCCAAGCGGGAGTCCCCTACAATGAGCAGTTCTTC.

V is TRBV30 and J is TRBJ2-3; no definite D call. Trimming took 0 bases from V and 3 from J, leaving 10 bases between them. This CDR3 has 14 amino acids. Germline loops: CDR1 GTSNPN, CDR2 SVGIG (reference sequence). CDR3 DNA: TGTGCCTGGAGTGTAACTATGCGTACAGATACGCAGTATTTT. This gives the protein CAWSVTMRTDTQYF.

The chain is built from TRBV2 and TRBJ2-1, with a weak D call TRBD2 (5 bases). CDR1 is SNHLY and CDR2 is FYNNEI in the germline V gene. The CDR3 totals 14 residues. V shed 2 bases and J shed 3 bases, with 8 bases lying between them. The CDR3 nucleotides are TGTGCCAGCAGTGAAAGACTACGCTACAATGAGCAGTTCTTC. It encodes CASSERLRYNEQFF. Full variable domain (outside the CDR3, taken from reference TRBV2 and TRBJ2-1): EPEVTQTPSHQVTQMGQEVILRCVPISNHLYFYWYRQILGQKVEFLVSFYNNEISEKSEIFDDQFSVERPDGSNFTLKIRSTKLEDSAMYFCASSERLRYNEQFFGPGTRLTVL.

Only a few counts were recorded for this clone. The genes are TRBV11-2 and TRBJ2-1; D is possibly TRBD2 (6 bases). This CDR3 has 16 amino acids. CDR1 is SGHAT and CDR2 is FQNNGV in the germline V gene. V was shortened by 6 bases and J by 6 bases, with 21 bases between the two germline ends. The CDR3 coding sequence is TGTGCCAGCAGGACCCCGGGGCGGGGCTGGTTCAATGAGCAGTTCTTC. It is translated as CASRTPGRGWFNEQFF.